These 8 T cell receptor beta chains share one sample of origin, sequenced in a study of blood T cell repertoires in COVID-19. Sequencing used immunoSEQ multiplex PCR; TCRdb keeps in-frame clones, though not all of them. The top ten clones hold around 6.5% of a sample with hundreds of thousands of clones, around 88% of them seen once. Sequenced material: peripheral blood. These TCRs come from a woman aged 25 to 39 with COVID-19, enrolled during active disease.

The V call is TRBV2, the J call TRBJ2-1; a possible D gene is TRBD1 (7 bases). CDR3 length equals 14 residues. CDR1 and CDR2 (germline): SNHLY, FYNNEI. As DNA, the CDR3 is TGTGCTTATACCACCAGGGGGGTTATCAATGAGCAGTTCTTC. It specifies CAYTTRGVINEQFF.

The chain has TRBV28 and TRBJ1-1, with D perhaps TRBD1 (5 bases). V was cut by 6 bases and J by 0 bases, with 11 bases left in between. This CDR3 is 14 amino acids long. The germline CDR1 and CDR2 sequences are MDHEN and SYDVKM. The DNA for the CDR3 is TGTGCCAGCAGGCAGGGTTTCATGAACACTGAAGCTTTCTTT. Its translation: CASRQGFMNTEAFF.

The DNA of the CDR3 is TGTGCCAGTAGTATTATTCGAACGGGAGGGACCGGGGAGCTGTTTTTT. Its translation: CASSIIRTGGTGELFF. The V gene is TRBV19, the J gene TRBJ2-2; 8 nucleotides agree with TRBD2. The V and J ends lost 3 bases and 5 bases, in that order; junction bases with no gene match: 8. This CDR3 has 16 amino acids. Germline loops: CDR1 LNHDA, CDR2 SQIVND (reference sequence).

Ten or more counts support this clone. This chain links TRBV4-2 with TRBJ2-3, with 8 bases aligning to TRBD2. V lost 4 bases to trimming and J lost 4 bases; unmatched junction nucleotides: 10. Germline CDR1 and CDR2: LGHNA and YNFKEQ. The CDR3 sequence is 16 residues long. In DNA, the CDR3 is TGTGCCAGCAGCCCCCGTGAGGCGGGGGGACCAGATACGCAGTATTTT. Translating it yields CASSPREAGGPDTQYF.

The rearrangement joins TRBV7-9 to TRBJ1-1, with D possibly being TRBD1 (6 bases). The CDR3 extends over 14 amino acids. Germline V lookup: CDR1 SEHNR, CDR2 FQNEAQ (reference sequence). The V gene lost 5 bases and the J gene lost 5 bases, with 15 bases spanning the gap. CDR3 bases: TGTGCCAGCAGCCCGTTGAGGGGGGGTACTGAAGCTTTCTTT. Its translation: CASSPLRGGTEAFF.

V and J are TRBV28 and TRBJ2-3; D is ambiguous. Germline CDR1 MDHEN, CDR2 SYDVKM. This CDR3 has 14 residues. The V gene lost 6 bases and the J gene lost 0 bases, with 10 bases spanning the gap. CDR3 bases: TGTGCCAGCAGGACGTGGCGGAGCACAGATACGCAGTATTTT. Protein: CASRTWRSTDTQYF.

This clone was recorded only once. The chain joins TRBV3-1 (or the pseudogene TRBV3-2) to TRBJ2-7; D is uncertain. Germline V lookup: CDR1 LGHDT, CDR2 YNNKEL (reference sequence). The CDR3 is made up of 12 amino acids. V lost 5 bases and J lost 3, with 8 bases in between. CDR3 DNA: TGTGCCAGCAGCTCCCCTAGCTACGAGCAGTACGTC. The encoded protein is CASSSPSYEQYV.

The chain recombines TRBV5-6 with TRBJ2-1; 7 nucleotides match TRBD1. This CDR3 is built from 15 residues. After removal of 4 bases from V and 2 bases from J, the junction contained 6 bases not matched to a gene. CDR1 SGHDT and CDR2 YYEEEE come from the germline V gene. CDR3 nucleotides: TGTGCCAGCAGCATCACGGGACAGCCCTACAATGAGCAGTTCTTC. Its protein product is CASSITGQPYNEQFF.